This entry is about one T cell receptor (beta chain). Its matching antigen is unknown. TCRdb keeps only in-frame clones here, not all; method: immunoSEQ multiplex PCR. The data contain 65,000 to 95,000 clones, 75% to 90% of them singletons. Single viable CD3+CD4+CD8-CD45RO+ cells were sorted as the memory CD4+ T cells. The germline V gene has CDR1 SGHTA and CDR2 FQGTGA. The CDR3 consists of 13 residues. The V segment lost 4 bases and the J segment 8 bases; nucleotides outside the gene matches: 7. The sample comes from a study of memory CD4+ T cells and cytomegalovirus serostatus. As for the study in general: Healthy Belgian adult donors included roughly nine CMV-positive and some 23 CMV-negative people.

General study findings and limits: Of roughly 180 reported CMV TCRbeta sequences, around 63 were found in memory CD4+ repertoires.

The sequence derives from an adult in good health and CMV-seronegative. Sequencing was done on a sample of memory CD4+ T cells from blood. V gene TRBV7-3 combines with J gene TRBJ1-2; 7 positions agree with TRBD1. CDR3 nucleotide sequence: TGTGCCAGCAGCTCCACAGGGGCGAGCGGCTACACCTTC. Translated, it gives CASSSTGASGYTF.